Reported below is one T cell receptor (beta chain). Libraries were prepared by immunoSEQ multiplex PCR; TCRdb keeps only in-frame clonotypes and omits some of them. The sample contains 55,000 to 85,000 clones, approximately 80% of which appear only once. This sample was taken from a study of PD-1 blockade in mismatch repair-deficient tumors. About the research overall: Patients had eleven to twelve mismatch repair-deficient cancer types and were previously treated and progressing.

The CDR3 is 13 amino acids. Looked up from germline, CDR1 is GTSNPN and CDR2 is SVGIG (reference sequence). V was shortened by 3 bases and J by 0 bases, with 6 bases between the two germline ends. The chain carries TRBV30 and TRBJ1-5, with a tentative D call TRBD1 (6 bases). The TCR originated in an adult with mismatch repair-deficient cancer. The sample in question was peripheral blood, obtained 2 weeks after starting pembrolizumab. In DNA form, the CDR3 reads TGTGCCTGGAGGGACAGTAGCAATCAGCCCCAGCATTTT. Translating gives CAWRDSSNQPQHF.